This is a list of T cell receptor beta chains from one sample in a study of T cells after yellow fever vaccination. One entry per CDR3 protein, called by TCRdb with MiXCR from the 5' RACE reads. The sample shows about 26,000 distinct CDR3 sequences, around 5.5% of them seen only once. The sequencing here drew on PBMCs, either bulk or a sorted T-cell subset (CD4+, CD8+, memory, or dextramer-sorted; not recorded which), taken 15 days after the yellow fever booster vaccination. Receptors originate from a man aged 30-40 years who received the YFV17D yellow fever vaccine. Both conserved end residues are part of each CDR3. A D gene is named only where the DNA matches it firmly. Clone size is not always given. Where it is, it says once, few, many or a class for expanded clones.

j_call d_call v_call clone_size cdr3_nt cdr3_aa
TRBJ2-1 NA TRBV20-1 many TGCAGTGCTAGGAGGCCCCCGGACACCTACAATGAGCAGTTCTTC CSARRPPDTYNEQFF
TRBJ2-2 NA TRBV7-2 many TGTGCCAGCAGCTCCCAGGTTGGGGGGAACACCGGGGAGCTGTTTTTT CASSSQVGGNTGELFF
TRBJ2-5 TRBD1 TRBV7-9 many TGTGCCAGCAGCCGGACAGGGGGGGTGTGGAGCCAAGAGACCCAGTACTTC CASSRTGGVWSQETQYF
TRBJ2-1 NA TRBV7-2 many TGTGCCAGCAGCTTAGAACGGGGGAACAATGAGCAGTTCTTC CASSLERGNNEQFF
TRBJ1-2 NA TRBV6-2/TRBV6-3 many TGTGCCAGCAGTTACCGAGGAGGGAGTTGGTATGGCTACACCTTC CASSYRGGSWYGYTF
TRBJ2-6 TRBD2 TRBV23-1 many TGCGCCAGCAGTCAACCGCTCGGGGGGGAGGCCAACTCTGGGGCCAACGTCCTGACTTTC CASSQPLGGEANSGANVLTF
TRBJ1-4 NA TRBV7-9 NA TGTGCCAGCAGCTTCTTGGTTGCAACTAATGAAAAACTGTTTTTT CASSFLVATNEKLFF
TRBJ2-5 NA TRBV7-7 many TGTGCTAGCAGCCCCACCGTGGGGGAGTCAGAGACCCAGTACTTC CASSPTVGESETQYF
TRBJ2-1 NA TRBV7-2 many TGTGCCAGCAGCTTAGAGCCTAGCTCCTACAATGAGCAGTTCTTC CASSLEPSSYNEQFF
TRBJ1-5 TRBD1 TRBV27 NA TGCACCAGCAGTTCGTTTATCGACAGGGTGGGTCAGCCCCAGCATTTT CTSSSFIDRVGQPQHF
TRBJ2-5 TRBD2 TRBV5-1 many TGCGCCAGCAGACAGGGGACTAGCGGACAAGAGACCCAGTACTTC CASRQGTSGQETQYF
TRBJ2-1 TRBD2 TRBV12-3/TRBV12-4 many TGTGCCAGCAGTTTCAGGGACGGAGGACTAGCGGGAGAAATTGGTGAGCAGTTCTTC CASSFRDGGLAGEIGEQFF
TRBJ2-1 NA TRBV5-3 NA TGTGCCATAAGCCTCACGCTAGGTGACAATGAGCAGTTCTTC CAISLTLGDNEQFF
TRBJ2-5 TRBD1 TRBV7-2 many TGTGCCAGCAGCTCAGCGGGGACAGGGAGAGAGACCCAGTACTTC CASSSAGTGRETQYF
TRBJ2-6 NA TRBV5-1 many TGCGCCAGCAGCTTCCCCAAGGGGACTGGGGCCAACGTCCTGACTTTC CASSFPKGTGANVLTF
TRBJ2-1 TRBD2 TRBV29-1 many TGCAGCGTGGGGGAGGGGCCTCTTTCCTACAATGAGCAGTTCTTC CSVGEGPLSYNEQFF
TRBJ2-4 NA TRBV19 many TGTGCCTCGTCCCTGGAAACCAAAAACATTCAGTACTTC CASSLETKNIQYF
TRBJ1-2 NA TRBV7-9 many TGTGCCAGCAGCTCTGGGTGGTTGGAGGAACGGGTGATATACTTC CASSSGWLEERVIYF
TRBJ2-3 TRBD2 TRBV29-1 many TGCAGCGTTGCGATAGCGGGAGGGACAGATACGCAGTATTTT CSVAIAGGTDTQYF
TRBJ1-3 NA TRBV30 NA TGTGCCTGGGGCAGGGGCCTCCTCTCTGGAAACACCATATATTTT CAWGRGLLSGNTIYF
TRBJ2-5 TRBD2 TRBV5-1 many TGCGCCAGCAGTTTCTTAGCGGGAGGGCCGCAAGAGACCCAGTACTTC CASSFLAGGPQETQYF
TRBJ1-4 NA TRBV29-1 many TGCAGCGTGGGACTTGGACCGCTGGACGGTGAAAAACTGTTTTTT CSVGLGPLDGEKLFF
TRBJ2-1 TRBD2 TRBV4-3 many TGCGCCAGCAGCCAAGATAGCGGGAGCTACAATGAGCAGTTCTTC CASSQDSGSYNEQFF
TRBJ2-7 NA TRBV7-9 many TGTGCCAGCAGCAACCCGGGCCTTGGGAAGGAGTACTTC CASSNPGLGKEYF
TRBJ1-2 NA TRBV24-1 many TGTGCCACCAGTGGGCCGGCCAAGTACGGCTACACCTTC CATSGPAKYGYTF
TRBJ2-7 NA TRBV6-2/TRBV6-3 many TGTGCCAGCAGTTATTTCTCCTGGACAGAGCCCTACGAGCAGTACTTC CASSYFSWTEPYEQYF
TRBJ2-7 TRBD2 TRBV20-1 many TGCAGTGCTCCAGGACTAGCGGGAGACGAGCAGTACTTC CSAPGLAGDEQYF
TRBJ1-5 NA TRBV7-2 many TGTGCCAGCAGCTCGGACTATTATAGCAATCAGCCCCAGCATTTT CASSSDYYSNQPQHF